One and the same sample provided the 29 T cell receptor beta chains below, sequenced in a study of PD-L1 blockade in urothelial cancer. The data were produced by immunoSEQ multiplex PCR, yet TCRdb's version contains in-frame clones alone and is incomplete. This table has tens of thousands of clones, more than 65% appearing once. The source material was PBMCs, sampled around atezolizumab (anti-PD-L1) treatment. These receptors all stem from a man between 65 and 85 years old with urothelial cancer.

The CDR3 region has the DNA TGTGCCAGCAGCTTGGCACAGGGTGCAGATACGCAGTATTTT. Its translation is CASSLAQGADTQYF. The chain uses TRBV5-4 and TRBJ2-3; a weak D match, TRBD1 (6 bases). The CDR3 loop spans 14 amino acids. V dropped 0 bases and J dropped 4 bases, with 9 bases sitting between them. CDR1 is SGHNT and CDR2 is YYREEE in the germline V gene (reference sequence).

The chain uses TRBV19 and TRBJ2-4; 8 bases are a match to TRBD2. This CDR3 has 15 amino acids. The germline gives CDR1 LNHDA, CDR2 SQIVND (reference sequence). V shed 7 bases, J shed 4 bases, and the junction held 9 bases outside the gene matches. CDR3 sequence (DNA): TGTGCCAGTACCCGGGCGGGAGGTAAGAAAAACATTCAGTACTTC. Its protein product is CASTRAGGKKNIQYF.

CDR3 bases: TGTGCCATCAGTGAGGAGAGAGACAGGGGCTATGGCTACACCTTC. Residues: CAISEERDRGYGYTF. The chain links TRBV10-3 to TRBJ1-2; 8 bases map to TRBD1. This CDR3 region has 15 residues. The V segment lost 2 bases and the J segment 4 bases; nucleotides outside the gene matches: 6. CDR1 is ENHRY and CDR2 is SYGVKD in the germline V gene.

The rearrangement joins TRBV6-5 to TRBJ2-1; 11 bases fit TRBD2. V lost 9 bases, J lost 7 bases, and 8 bases stayed unmatched. CDR1 is MNHEY and CDR2 is SVGAGI in the germline V gene. The CDR3 covers 14 residues. The CDR3 region has the DNA TGTGCCAGTTCACTAGCGGGAGATTATAATGAGCAGTTCTTC. Its translation: CASSLAGDYNEQFF.

The CDR3 protein is CASSQGDRRPYYGYTF. The CDR3 bases are TGTGCCAGCAGCCAAGGGGACAGAAGACCGTACTATGGCTACACCTTC. The V gene is TRBV14, the J gene TRBJ1-2; TRBD1 agrees at 7 bases. The CDR3 loop spans 16 amino acids. Germline V CDR1 and CDR2: SGHDN, FVKESK. With 1 base clipped from V and 3 bases from J, the junction kept 8 bases outside the gene matches.

V is TRBV5-4 and J is TRBJ1-1; 8 bases are a match to TRBD1. In germline, CDR1 is SGHNT, CDR2 YYREEE (reference sequence). Germline trimming cut 4 bases from V and 4 bases from J; bases unmatched to any gene: 9. The CDR3 is 15 residues long. As DNA, the CDR3 is TGTGCCAGCAGCACGGAAACAGGGGGGGGCACTGAAGCTTTCTTT. Translating gives CASSTETGGGTEAFF.

The genes are TRBV7-2 and TRBJ2-5; TRBD1 is a possible D gene (5 bases). The V and J ends lost 8 bases and 2 bases respectively, with 12 bases between them. This CDR3 has 13 residues. Looked up from germline, CDR1 is SGHTA and CDR2 is FQGNSA. The CDR3 is CASSRRTQETQYF. The CDR3 bases are TGTGCCAGCTCAAGACGGACACAAGAGACCCAGTACTTC.

This clone was found a few times. The chain employs TRBV5-1 and TRBJ2-2; possible D gene TRBD2, 5 bases. Trimming took 0 bases from V and 5 from J, leaving 5 bases between them. The V gene's germline CDR1 is SGHRS and CDR2 YFSETQ. This CDR3 spans 13 amino acids. In nucleotides, the CDR3 is TGCGCCAGCAGCTTGGCGGGGACCGGGGAGCTGTTTTTT. Translation: CASSLAGTGELFF.

The chain joins TRBV6-5 to TRBJ2-1, with TRBD1 identical over 7 bases. Germline assignment: CDR1 MNHEY and CDR2 SVGAGI. J was trimmed by 8 bases and V by 5 bases; bases with no gene match: 3. This CDR3 has 12 residues. CDR3 in amino acids: CASSRTGDEQFF. The CDR3 coding sequence is TGTGCCAGCAGTAGAACAGGGGATGAGCAGTTCTTC.

The J gene is TRBJ2-1, the V gene TRBV11-2; 7 nucleotides line up with TRBD2. Germline V gene data show CDR1 as SGHAT and CDR2 as FQNNGV. This CDR3 region has 16 residues. J gave up 2 bases and V 2 bases, and 6 bases lay outside the gene matches. Written as DNA, the CDR3 is TGTGCCAGCAGCTTAAGACCGGGAGGCCCCTACAATGAGCAGTTCTTC. As protein: CASSLRPGGPYNEQFF. Full variable domain (missing parts from reference TRBV11-2 and TRBJ2-1): EAGVAQSPRYKIIEKRQSVAFWCNPISGHATLYWYQQILGQGPKLLIQFQNNGVVDDSQLPKDRFSAERLKGVDSTLKIQPAKLEDSAVYLCASSLRPGGPYNEQFFGPGTRLTVL.

CDR3: CASSLAMASGTNEQFF. In DNA, the CDR3 is TGCGCCAGCAGCTTGGCCATGGCTAGCGGGACCAATGAGCAGTTCTTC. This chain joins TRBV5-1 and TRBJ2-1, with 9 bases matching TRBD2. Per the germline V gene, CDR1 is SGHRS and CDR2 is YFSETQ. The CDR3 totals 16 residues. The V segment lost 0 bases and the J segment 6 bases; nucleotides outside the gene matches: 7.

This sequence joins TRBV5-1 and TRBJ2-7; 11 bases align to TRBD1. The V and J ends lost 6 bases and 3 bases, in that order; junction bases with no gene match: 5. Germline CDR1 is SGHRS and CDR2 is YFSETQ. CDR3 length equals 14 residues. The CDR3 is CASNRDRGNYEQYF. CDR3 in DNA: TGCGCCAGCAACCGGGACAGGGGGAACTACGAGCAGTACTTC.

The chain links TRBV6-1 to TRBJ1-1; TRBD1 is a possible D gene (5 bases). V was trimmed by 10 bases and J by 1 base, leaving 13 bases between them. CDR3 length: 13 amino acids. Germline V gives CDR1 MNHNS, CDR2 SASEGT. The CDR3 loop reads CATFDSENTEAFF. The CDR3 DNA reads as TGTGCCACCTTTGACAGCGAGAACACTGAAGCTTTCTTT.

V usage is TRBV5-1 and J usage is TRBJ2-3, with 11 positions matching TRBD2. Trimming at V came to 4 bases and at J to 0 bases, leaving 4 bases not matched to a gene. Germline V gene lookup returns CDR1 SGHRS and CDR2 YFSETQ. The CDR3 is 16 residues long. The CDR3 sequence is CASSTTSGASTDTQYF. CDR3 sequence (DNA): TGCGCCAGCAGCACGACTAGCGGGGCTAGCACAGATACGCAGTATTTT.

The chain employs TRBV5-1 and TRBJ2-2; 8 nucleotides agree with TRBD1. The ends lost 3 bases at V and 4 bases at J; junction bases unmatched: 11. Germline V lookup: CDR1 SGHRS, CDR2 YFSETQ. The CDR3 spans 17 residues. DNA of the CDR3: TGCGCCAGCAGCTCGGATCCGACAGGGGTAGGCACCGGGGAGCTGTTTTTT. It specifies CASSSDPTGVGTGELFF. Full variable domain (rest looked up from reference TRBV5-1 and TRBJ2-2): KAGVTQTPRYLIKTRGQQVTLSCSPISGHRSVSWYQQTPGQGLQFLFEYFSETQRNKGNFPGRFSGRQFSNSRSEMNVSTLELGDSALYLCASSSDPTGVGTGELFFGEGSRLTVL.

The gene calls are TRBV28 and TRBJ1-2, with 8 bases matching TRBD1. Germline values: CDR1 MDHEN, CDR2 SYDVKM. This CDR3 is 14 amino acids long. The V gene end was trimmed by 6 bases and the J gene end by 8 bases; junction bases not matched to a gene: 11. The CDR3 sequence: CASSPDRTGQGYTF. Written as DNA, the CDR3 is TGTGCCAGCAGCCCCGACCGGACAGGGCAAGGCTACACCTTC.

The genes are TRBV28 and TRBJ2-5; maybe TRBD2 (6 bases). CDR3 length: 15 residues. CDR1 is MDHEN, CDR2 SYDVKM, per germline. Trimming removed 6 bases from V and 0 bases from J, with 14 bases in between. CDR3 coding DNA: TGTGCCAGCAGCCTGGTGAGGGACTACCAAGAGACCCAGTACTTC. Translation gives CASSLVRDYQETQYF.

The chain employs TRBV6-5 and TRBJ1-1; TRBD1 matches at 9 bases. CDR1 is MNHEY, CDR2 SVGAGI, per germline. The CDR3 length is 14 residues. Trimming took 4 bases from V and 3 from J; bases not matched to a gene: 3. CDR3 nucleotide sequence: TGTGCCAGCAGTTTACAGGGGGCGGACACTGAAGCTTTCTTT. Protein: CASSLQGADTEAFF.

J is TRBJ1-4 and V is TRBV11-3; 8 bases fit TRBD1. The junction had 9 bases not matched to a gene; V was cut back by 5 bases and J by 4 bases. Germline CDR1 reads SGHNT; CDR2 reads YENEEA. The CDR3 consists of 16 residues. CDR3 nucleotide sequence: TGTGCCAGCAGCCTCCCGACAGGGGACTTTAATGAAAAACTGTTTTTT. This gives the protein CASSLPTGDFNEKLFF.

The J gene is TRBJ2-4, the V gene TRBV18; 8 bases line up with TRBD1. The V segment lost 2 bases and the J segment 8 bases; nucleotides outside the gene matches: 5. This CDR3 comprises 14 residues. Germline CDR1 is KGHSH and CDR2 is LQKENI. CDR3 protein: CASSPGQGAYIQYF. The DNA for the CDR3 is TGTGCCAGCTCACCAGGCCAGGGGGCATACATTCAGTACTTC.

The CDR3 region is CAISGQASYEQYF. CDR3 DNA sequence: TGTGCCATCTCGGGACAGGCATCCTACGAGCAGTACTTC. V is TRBV10-3 and J is TRBJ2-7; 8 bases align to TRBD1. CDR3 length: 13 residues. V shed 8 bases, J shed 1 base, and the junction held 4 bases outside the gene matches. Germline CDR1 reads ENHRY; CDR2 reads SYGVKD.

The V call is TRBV7-2, the J call TRBJ1-1; possibly TRBD1 for D (6 bases). V was cut by 3 bases and J by 5 bases, with 10 bases left in between. CDR3 size: 13 residues. CDR1 and CDR2 (germline): SGHTA, FQGNSA. CDR3 in DNA: TGTGCCAGCAGCTTGGGGGCAGGAACTGAAGCTTTCTTT. Translated: CASSLGAGTEAFF.

This clone was counted a few times. The chain carries TRBV12-5 and TRBJ2-5; a weak D match, TRBD2 (6 bases). The ends were cut back, 5 bases at V and 4 bases at J, with 23 bases in the middle. From germline, CDR1 is LGHNT and CDR2 FRNRAP. The CDR3 has 17 residues. CDR3 coding DNA: TGTGCTAGTGGTCCAGCCGGAGGGCAGGGACCGCGAGAGACCCAGTACTTC. Protein: CASGPAGGQGPRETQYF.

The chain joins TRBV10-3 to TRBJ1-2; D might be TRBD1 (6 bases). Between the trimmed V and J ends, which lost 10 bases and 2 bases, there was a span of 17 bases. CDR1 ENHRY and CDR2 SYGVKD come from the germline V gene. This CDR3 has 14 amino acids. The CDR3 region is CATSPGQENYGYTF. The CDR3 DNA is TGTGCCACCTCTCCGGGACAAGAGAACTATGGCTACACCTTC.

This clone occurred once. This chain links TRBV7-2 with TRBJ1-5; D not certain. CDR3 length: 14 residues. The V end lost 2 bases, the J end lost 0 bases, and 5 bases lay between the germline ends. The germline V gene has CDR1 SGHTA and CDR2 FQGNSA. The CDR3 loop reads CASSLQDSNQPQHF. CDR3 DNA sequence: TGTGCCAGCAGCTTACAGGATAGCAATCAGCCCCAGCATTTT.

This clone showed up just a few times. The J gene is TRBJ1-5, the V gene TRBV16; D is perhaps TRBD1 (6 bases). Germline V gene lookup returns CDR1 KGHSY and CDR2 FQNENV. V gave up 1 base and J gave up 7 bases, with 14 bases separating them. The CDR3 length is 15 residues. In DNA, the CDR3 is TGTGCCAGCAGCCAATTAGGACAGCTGATCCAGCCCCAGCATTTT. This encodes CASSQLGQLIQPQHF.

The chain recombines TRBV2 with TRBJ1-6; D is perhaps TRBD1 (6 bases). Germline CDR1 and CDR2: SNHLY and FYNNEI. The CDR3 has 11 amino acids. V lost 2 bases and J 19 bases, leaving 12 bases between the germline ends. CDR3 bases: TGTGCCAGCAGTGAATGGGACACTTTACACTTT. Protein product: CASSEWDTLHF.

The chain is built from TRBV4-3 and TRBJ1-2; D might be TRBD1 (5 bases). Trimming shortened V by 4 bases and J by 2 bases, and 14 bases separated the two germline ends. This CDR3 has 15 amino acids. The germline V gene encodes CDR1 LGHNA and CDR2 YSLEER. The CDR3 DNA is TGCGCCAGCAGCCCCGACAGCACCTCCAACTATGGCTACACCTTC. Protein: CASSPDSTSNYGYTF.

The chain is built from TRBV5-6 and TRBJ2-1; D is unclear. CDR1 SGHDT and CDR2 YYEEEE come from the germline V gene. Trimming pared 2 bases from V and 1 base from J, leaving 10 bases between. The CDR3 is 15 amino acids. CDR3 in DNA: TGTGCCAGCAGCTTACCAGGCGAATCCTACAATGAGCAGTTCTTC. Translation gives CASSLPGESYNEQFF.